The clone carrying this T cell receptor beta chain has at least ten counts. Its antigen remains unidentified. Sequencing used immunoSEQ multiplex PCR; TCRdb keeps in-frame clones, though not all of them. The sample is made up of around 10,000 clones, none counted only once. Germline lookup yields CDR1 SGHAT and CDR2 FQNNGV. V lost 1 base and J lost 6, with 16 bases in between. The CDR3 loop spans 15 amino acids. This specimen comes from a study of T cells after posttransplantation cyclophosphamide. Overall study findings and caveats: TRB clonality was highly associated with recipient CMV seropositivity and reactivation.

Cyclophosphamide on days +3 and +4 followed busulfan-fludarabine conditioning and a marrow graft. The source material was PBMCs, sampled after allogeneic stem cell transplant with posttransplant cyclophosphamide. This receptor was identified in a female patient in her 40s who received an allogeneic stem cell transplant from a related donor, was CMV-positive, and had no GVHD. The graft donor may be the source of some T cells. This chain connects TRBV11-2 to TRBJ2-7; D perhaps matches TRBD1 (5 bases). CDR3: CASSLGSQGVGEQYF. For the CDR3, the DNA is TGTGCCAGCAGCTTAGGTAGTCAGGGTGTCGGCGAGCAGTACTTC.